The rows below give T cell receptor beta chains drawn from one sample of a study of vaccination and CD4 T cells after COVID-19. One entry per CDR3 protein results from TCRdb running MiXCR on the PCR reads. The table lists 8,500 to 10,000 distinct CDR3 sequences, 45% to 65% of them singletons. No antigen has been assigned to these receptors. The material sequenced was CD4+ T cells from blood, cultured in vitro. These receptors originate from a human donor who had recovered from COVID-19. CDR3s include the opening cysteine and the closing phenylalanine or tryptophan. Fields, in order: D gene, clone size, J gene, V gene, CDR3 DNA, CDR3 protein. D genes are given only for firm matches. Only part of the rows carry a size: once, few, many, or a class if the clone is expanded.

TRBD2 . TRBJ2-7 TRBV11-3 TGTGCCAGCAGCCCAACTAGCGGGAGCTTCTACGAGCAGTACTTC CASSPTSGSFYEQYF
TRBD2 . TRBJ2-3 TRBV15 TGTGCCCCGCTTTTGCGGGAGGGCGCAGATACGCAGTATTTT CAPLLREGADTQYF
. few TRBJ1-1 TRBV19 TGTGCCAGTTCTATGGCGACAGCTGAAGCTTTCTTT CASSMATAEAFF
TRBD1 once TRBJ2-7 TRBV7-2 TGTGCCAGCAGCTACACAGGGGTCAAACGGGCCGAGCAGTACTTC CASSYTGVKRAEQYF
TRBD1 medium-sized TRBJ1-1 TRBV2 TGTGCCAGCAGTGAAGCGCGGGCAGGGGGGGGGACTGAAGCTTTCTTT CASSEARAGGGTEAFF
. few TRBJ1-1 TRBV2 TGTGCCAGCAGATGGACAGAAAGAAACACTGAAGCTTTCTTT CASRWTERNTEAFF
. few TRBJ2-7 TRBV20-1 TGCAGTGCTAGAGATCAGGGGAACGAGCAGTACTTC CSARDQGNEQYF
TRBD1 . TRBJ2-7 TRBV2 TGTGCCAGCATGACCATACGCGCCCGGGACAGGATAAACTACGAGCAGTACTTC CASMTIRARDRINYEQYF
. . TRBJ2-3 TRBV29-1 TGCAGCGCAGATCGCACAGATACGCAGTATTTT CSADRTDTQYF
TRBD1 few TRBJ1-5 TRBV6-2/TRBV6-3 TGTGCCAGCAGTAAAGACAGGGCAGGTCAGCCCCAGCATTTT CASSKDRAGQPQHF
TRBD1 . TRBJ1-5 TRBV20-1 TGCAGTGCTGAAGGACAGGGGGTTCAGCCCCAGCATTTT CSAEGQGVQPQHF
. . TRBJ1-4 TRBV6-2/TRBV6-3 TGTGCCAGCAGCCCGGACGGAAAGAATGAAAAACTGTTTTTT CASSPDGKNEKLFF
TRBD2 . TRBJ2-7 TRBV7-2 TGTGCCAGCAGCTCTTACTCTAGCGGGGCGTTACCGCAGTACTTC CASSSYSSGALPQYF
TRBD1 . TRBJ1-1 TRBV7-8 TGTGCCAGCAGCTTAGGGGGGACAGACACTGAAGCTTTCTTT CASSLGGTDTEAFF
TRBD2 . TRBJ2-5 TRBV20-1 TGCAGTGCTTTAGCGGGAGAACAAGAGACCCAGTACTTC CSALAGEQETQYF
. . TRBJ2-5 TRBV9 TGTGCCAGCAGCGATTCGCGCGGAAAAGAGACCCAGTACTTC CASSDSRGKETQYF
. . TRBJ1-5 TRBV19 TGTGCCAGTAGTATAGATGGAGGGGGTAGCAATCAGCCCCAGCATTTT CASSIDGGGSNQPQHF
. few TRBJ2-3 TRBV27 TGTGCCAGCAGTTTGACGGGATCCCCCACAGATACGCAGTATTTT CASSLTGSPTDTQYF
. . TRBJ2-7 TRBV27 TGTGCCAGCAGTCCCTACCCCTCCTACGAGCAGTACTTC CASSPYPSYEQYF
. . TRBJ1-2 TRBV5-1 TGCGCCAGCAGCTTCAATGGGGGCTACACCTTC CASSFNGGYTF
TRBD1 . TRBJ2-4 TRBV19 TGTGCCAGTAGTATACAAGGACAGGGCCTCAAAAACATTCAGTACTTC CASSIQGQGLKNIQYF
TRBD2 . TRBJ2-7 TRBV30 TGTGCCTGGAGTGTACTCCCTTCCACTAGCGGGAACTCCTACGAGCAGTACTTC CAWSVLPSTSGNSYEQYF
TRBD2 . TRBJ2-1 TRBV7-8 TGTGCCAGCAGCTCTAAGCGGGGGGGGCCCAACAATGAGCAGTTCTTC CASSSKRGGPNNEQFF
. . TRBJ2-1 TRBV30 TGTGCCTGGAGTGTAGGGTCAGGCTCCTACAATGAGCAGTTCTTC CAWSVGSGSYNEQFF
. . TRBJ1-5 TRBV2 TGTGCCAGCAACTGGCAGACGAATCAGCCCCAGCATTTT CASNWQTNQPQHF
TRBD2 . TRBJ2-1 TRBV20-1 TGCAGTGCCCACCCGACTAGCGGGAGGTTCCTTGAGCAGTTCTTC CSAHPTSGRFLEQFF
. . TRBJ1-3 TRBV7-8 TGTGCCAGCAGCTTAACCCGCTCTGGAAACACCATATATTTT CASSLTRSGNTIYF
. . TRBJ1-2 TRBV30 TGTGCCTGGAGCCAGGGACGTGGCTACACCTTC CAWSQGRGYTF
. . TRBJ2-7 TRBV20-1 TGCAGTGCTAGAAGCACGGGGGACGAGCAGTACTTC CSARSTGDEQYF
. . TRBJ1-2 TRBV7-2 TGTGCCAGCAGCTTGCGCAGGGATGGCGGCTACACCTTC CASSLRRDGGYTF
. . TRBJ2-1 TRBV7-3 TGTGCCAGCAGCTTAACTAGCGGCTATCCCTACAATGAGCAGTTCTTC CASSLTSGYPYNEQFF
. . TRBJ1-1 TRBV27 TGTGCCAGCAGTTTACCGGGGTCTGGAGCTTTCTTT CASSLPGSGAFF
TRBD1 . TRBJ2-1 TRBV20-1 TGCAGTGCGGTGACAGGGAACAATGAGCAGTTCTTC CSAVTGNNEQFF
. . TRBJ2-7 TRBV6-1 TGTGCCAGCAGTGGGGGGTCCTCCTACGAGCAGTACTTC CASSGGSSYEQYF
TRBD2 . TRBJ2-2 TRBV12-3/TRBV12-4 TGTGCCAGCAGCTCCGTACGGACGCGGGAGATCACCGGGGAGCTGTTTTTT CASSSVRTREITGELFF
. . TRBJ1-2 TRBV27 TGTGCCAGCAGTTTAAGGGCAGAACTCTATGGCTACACCTTC CASSLRAELYGYTF
. few TRBJ1-1 TRBV7-2 TGTGCCAGCAGCCATAGACCCTTAACTGAAGCTTTCTTT CASSHRPLTEAFF
TRBD2 few TRBJ2-7 TRBV5-1 TGCGCCAGCAGCCCGGGACTACGGGCGGGCGAGCAGTACTTC CASSPGLRAGEQYF
TRBD1 few TRBJ1-2 TRBV27 TGTGCCAGCAGTTTACAGGGGGCGTCTGGCTACACCTTC CASSLQGASGYTF
. . TRBJ1-1 TRBV7-3 TGTGCCAGCAGCTTACATGGAAAGAACACTGAAGCTTTCTTT CASSLHGKNTEAFF
. . TRBJ1-4 TRBV12-3/TRBV12-4 TGTGCCAGCAGTTTATCTCCGGGAAAACTGTTTTTT CASSLSPGKLFF
. . TRBJ2-7 TRBV2 TGTGCCAGCAAGCGGGGACAGTCCTACGAGCAGTACTTC CASKRGQSYEQYF
. few TRBJ1-1 TRBV6-1 TGTGCCAGCAGCGGAACAGCGTACACTGAAGCTTTCTTT CASSGTAYTEAFF
. few TRBJ1-1 TRBV6-1 TGTGCCAGCAGTCGGGCAGGCCAGAACACTGAAGCTTTCTTT CASSRAGQNTEAFF
TRBD2 once TRBJ2-7 TRBV27 TGTGCCAGCAGTTTAGGGCTCCGGACTAGCGTTTCCTACGAGCAGTACTTC CASSLGLRTSVSYEQYF
. . TRBJ2-2 TRBV18 TGTGCCAGCTCATCGGAGGGCACCGGGGAGCTGTTTTTT CASSSEGTGELFF
. hyperexpanded TRBJ1-5 TRBV5-8 TGTGCCAGCAGCTTGGCCGCGGGGACCGGAGGGCCCCAGCATTTT CASSLAAGTGGPQHF
. . TRBJ1-4 TRBV15 TGTGCCACCAGCTTCGAGGGGAATGAAAAACTGTTTTTT CATSFEGNEKLFF
. . TRBJ2-2 TRBV28 TGTGCCAGCAGTCCCCCAAACATGAACACCGGGGAGCTGTTTTTT CASSPPNMNTGELFF
TRBD2 . TRBJ2-6 TRBV9 TGTGCCAGCAGCGCGGGGGGAAGGGTCGGCCTGACTTTC CASSAGGRVGLTF
TRBD1 . TRBJ1-4 TRBV20-1 TGCAGTGCAGCAGGGGGCGGTGAAAAACTGTTTTTT CSAAGGGEKLFF
. few TRBJ1-3 TRBV6-5 TGTGCCAGCAGTTACGGTGTGTCTGGAAACACCATATATTTT CASSYGVSGNTIYF
. . TRBJ1-2 TRBV6-1 TGTGCCGCCAAAAGGGGAGGGAGCGATGGCTACACCTTC CAAKRGGSDGYTF
TRBD2 . TRBJ2-5 TRBV7-2 TGTGCCAGCAGCCCCCAGGGACTAGCGGGGGAGGAAGAGACCCAGTACTTC CASSPQGLAGEEETQYF